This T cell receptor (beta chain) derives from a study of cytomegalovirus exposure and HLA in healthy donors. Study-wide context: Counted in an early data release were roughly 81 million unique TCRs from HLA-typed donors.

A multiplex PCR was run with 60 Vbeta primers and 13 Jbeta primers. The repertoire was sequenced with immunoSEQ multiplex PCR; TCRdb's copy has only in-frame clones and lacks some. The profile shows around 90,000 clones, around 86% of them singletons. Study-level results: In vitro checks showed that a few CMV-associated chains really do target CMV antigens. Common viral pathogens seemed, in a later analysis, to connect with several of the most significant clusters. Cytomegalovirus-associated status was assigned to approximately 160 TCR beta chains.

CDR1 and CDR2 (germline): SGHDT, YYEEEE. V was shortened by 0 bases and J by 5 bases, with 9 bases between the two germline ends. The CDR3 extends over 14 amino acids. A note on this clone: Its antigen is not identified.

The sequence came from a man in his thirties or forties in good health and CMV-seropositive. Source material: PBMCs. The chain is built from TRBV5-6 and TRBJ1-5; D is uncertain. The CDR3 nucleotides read TGTGCCAGCAGCTTGGGGGCAGGTTATCAGCCCCAGCATTTT. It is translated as CASSLGAGYQPQHF.